The clone carrying this T cell receptor beta chain has at least ten counts. The antigen is unknown. The data were obtained in a study of T cell repertoires in cytomegalovirus infection. Study details: From public TCR beta signatures came an indication of both CMV infection and matching HLA type.

Whole-study results and caveats: The study identified carriers of CMV plus the relevant HLA from cumulative public TCR beta family frequency. CMV-specific TCR beta clonotypes restricted by HLA-C were the ones dominating the ex vivo response.

MiXCR was run by TCRdb on the reads, yielding one entry per CDR3 protein. The sample has a few hundred thousand distinct CDR3 sequences; around 9.5% are singletons. The CDR3 runs to 15 residues. The V gene lost 4 bases and the J gene lost 2 bases, with 15 bases spanning the gap. Germline CDR1 SGHTA, CDR2 FQGNSA. Sequencing was done on a sample of PBMCs. The clonotype was recovered from a human donor in good health (CMV status not recorded). Some clones in this sample may be carry-over from other donors' samples. The chain uses TRBV7-2 and TRBJ2-7, with D tentatively TRBD1 or TRBD2 (5 bases each). The CDR3 bases are TGTGCCAGCAGCTCCCAGGGCGGCGGGCCCTACGAGCAGTACTTC. This encodes CASSSQGGGPYEQYF. Full variable domain (missing parts from reference TRBV7-2 and TRBJ2-7): GAGVSQSPSNKVTEKGKDVELRCDPISGHTALYWYRQSLGQGLEFLIYFQGNSAPDKSGLPSDRFSAERTGGSVSTLTIQRTQQEDSAVYLCASSSQGGGPYEQYFGPGTRLTVT.